This T cell receptor beta chain is from a study of T cell responses to AZD1222 COVID-19 vaccine. Broader study findings: Most donors were white British and more were female, and clonal diversity was possibly underestimated. Spike-specific TCR repertoires showed rising breadth and depth after two AZD1222 doses.

Profiled with immunoSEQ multiplex PCR; TCRdb holds only in-frame clones, not every one. The top ten clones hold less than 6.5% of a sample with about 100,000 clones, about 93% of them seen once. In regard to this clone: Its antigen remains unidentified.

V was shortened by 2 bases and J by 2 bases, with 10 bases between the two germline ends. The CDR3 contains 15 residues. Germline CDR1 and CDR2: MDHEN and SYDVKM. This chain uses TRBV28 with TRBJ1-5; D uncertain. Sequences were derived from peripheral blood, sampled on day 0 of AZD1222 vaccination. The TCR originated in an adult in good health. CDR3 in amino acids: CASSLGIRGNQPQHF. The CDR3, as DNA: TGTGCCAGCAGTTTAGGAATTAGAGGCAATCAGCCCCAGCATTTT. The complete variable domain, with remaining parts taken from reference TRBV28 and TRBJ1-5, reads DVKVTQSSRYLVKRTGEKVFLECVQDMDHENMFWYRQDPGLGLRLIYFSYDVKMKEKGDIPEGYSVSREKKERFSLILESASTNQTSMYLCASSLGIRGNQPQHFGDGTRLSIL.